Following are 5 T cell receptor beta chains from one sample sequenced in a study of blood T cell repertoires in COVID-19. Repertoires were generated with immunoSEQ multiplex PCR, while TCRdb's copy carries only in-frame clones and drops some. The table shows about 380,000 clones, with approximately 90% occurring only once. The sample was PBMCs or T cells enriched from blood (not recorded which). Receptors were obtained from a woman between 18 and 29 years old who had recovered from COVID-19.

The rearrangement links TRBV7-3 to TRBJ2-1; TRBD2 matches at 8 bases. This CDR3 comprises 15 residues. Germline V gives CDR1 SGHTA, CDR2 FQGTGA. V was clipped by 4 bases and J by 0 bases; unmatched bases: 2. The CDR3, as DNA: TGTGCCAGCAGCTATACTAGCGGCTCCTACAATGAGCAGTTCTTC. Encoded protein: CASSYTSGSYNEQFF.

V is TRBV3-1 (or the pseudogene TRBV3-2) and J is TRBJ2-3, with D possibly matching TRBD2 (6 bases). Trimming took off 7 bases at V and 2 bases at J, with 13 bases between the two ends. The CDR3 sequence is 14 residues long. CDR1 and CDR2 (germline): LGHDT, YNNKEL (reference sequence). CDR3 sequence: CASTRDLNTDTQYF. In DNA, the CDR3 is TGTGCCAGCACCCGGGACTTGAACACAGATACGCAGTATTTT.

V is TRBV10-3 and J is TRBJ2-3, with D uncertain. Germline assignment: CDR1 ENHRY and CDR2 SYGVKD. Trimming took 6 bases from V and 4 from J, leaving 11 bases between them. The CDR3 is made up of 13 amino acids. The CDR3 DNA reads TGTGCCATCAGGCTCGAAACGGCAGATACGCAGTATTTT. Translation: CAIRLETADTQYF.

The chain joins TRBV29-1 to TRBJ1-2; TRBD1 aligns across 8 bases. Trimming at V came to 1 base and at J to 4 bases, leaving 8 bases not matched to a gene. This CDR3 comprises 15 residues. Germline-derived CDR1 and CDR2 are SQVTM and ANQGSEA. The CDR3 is CSVEAPGTGAYGYTF. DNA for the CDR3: TGCAGCGTTGAAGCCCCCGGGACAGGCGCCTATGGCTACACCTTC. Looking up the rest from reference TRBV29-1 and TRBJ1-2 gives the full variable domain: SAVISQKPSRDICQRGTSLTIQCQVDSQVTMMFWYRQQPGQSLTLIATANQGSEATYESGFVIDKFPISRPNLTFSTLTVSNMSPEDSSIYLCSVEAPGTGAYGYTFGSGTRLTVV.

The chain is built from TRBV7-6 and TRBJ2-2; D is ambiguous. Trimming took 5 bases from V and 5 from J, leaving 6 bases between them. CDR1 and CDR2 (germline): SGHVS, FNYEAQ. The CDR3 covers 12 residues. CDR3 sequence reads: CASSPGTGELFF. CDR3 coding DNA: TGTGCCAGCAGCCCCGGGACCGGGGAGCTGTTTTTT.